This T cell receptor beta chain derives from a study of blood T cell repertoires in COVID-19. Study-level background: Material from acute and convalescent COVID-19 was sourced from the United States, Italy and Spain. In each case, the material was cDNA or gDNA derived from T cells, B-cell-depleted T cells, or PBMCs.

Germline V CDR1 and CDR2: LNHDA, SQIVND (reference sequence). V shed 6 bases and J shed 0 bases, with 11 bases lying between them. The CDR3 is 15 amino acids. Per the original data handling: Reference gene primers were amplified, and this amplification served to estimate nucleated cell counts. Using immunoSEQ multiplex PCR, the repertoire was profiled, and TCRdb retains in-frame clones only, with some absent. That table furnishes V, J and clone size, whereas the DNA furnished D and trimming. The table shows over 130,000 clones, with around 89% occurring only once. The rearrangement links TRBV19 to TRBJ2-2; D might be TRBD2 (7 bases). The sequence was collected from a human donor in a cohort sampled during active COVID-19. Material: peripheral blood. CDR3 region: CASRRGQANTGELFF. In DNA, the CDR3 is TGTGCCAGTAGGCGGGGGCAGGCGAACACCGGGGAGCTGTTTTTT. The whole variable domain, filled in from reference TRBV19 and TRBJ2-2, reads DGGITQSPKYLFRKEGQNVTLSCEQNLNHDAMYWYRQDPGQGLRLIYYSQIVNDFQKGDIAEGYSVSREKKESFPLTVTSAQKNPTAFYLCASRRGQANTGELFFGEGSRLTVL.